This T cell receptor (beta chain) was recovered during a study of T cells expressing NK-cell markers. Study-wide context: The authors derived TCR beta repertoires from sorted CD3+CD56+NKG2C+, CD3+CD56+NKG2C- and CD3+CD56-NKG2C+ T cells. Study-level findings and limits: CD8+ T cells in six or seven donors included dominant NKG2C+ clonotypes at roughly 1.0-7.0%. Among several donors, these clonotypes also ranked first in the CD3+CD56-NKG2C+ fraction.

Points on this clonotype: The target antigen is unknown.

TCRdb re-called the 5' RACE reads; every CDR3 protein appears as one record, without DNA. The sample includes around 550,000 distinct CDR3 sequences. The CDR3 totals 16 residues. Germline lookup yields CDR1 SGHRS and CDR2 YFSETQ. Sequenced sample: blood T cells: a sorted CD56 or NKG2C T cell subset, CD4+ or CD8+ T cells, or bulk PBMC T cells (not recorded which). The J gene is TRBJ2-7, the V gene TRBV5-1; the TRBD1 assignment by TCRdb is unverifiable without DNA. This receptor was obtained from a man between 18 and 29 years old in good health. The CDR3 reads CASSPTQGSGTYEQYF.